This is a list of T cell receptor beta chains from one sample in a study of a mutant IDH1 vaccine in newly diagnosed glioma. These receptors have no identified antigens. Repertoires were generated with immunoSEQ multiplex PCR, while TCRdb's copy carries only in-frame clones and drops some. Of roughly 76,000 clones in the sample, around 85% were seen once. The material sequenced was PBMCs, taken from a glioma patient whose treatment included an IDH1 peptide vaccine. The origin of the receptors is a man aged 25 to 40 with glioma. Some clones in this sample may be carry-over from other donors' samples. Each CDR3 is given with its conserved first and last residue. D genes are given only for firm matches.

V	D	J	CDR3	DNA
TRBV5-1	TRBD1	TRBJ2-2	CASSLGQGATGELFF	TGCGCCAGCAGCTTGGGACAGGGAGCCACCGGGGAGCTGTTTTTT
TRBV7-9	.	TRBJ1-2	CASSTGRGSGYGYTF	TGTGCCAGCAGCACTGGAAGGGGGTCAGGCTATGGCTACACCTTC
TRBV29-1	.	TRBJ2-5	CSVQGGETQYF	TGCAGCGTTCAGGGGGGAGAGACCCAGTACTTC
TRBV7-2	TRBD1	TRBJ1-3	CAEGGSGSDTIYF	TGTGCAGAAGGGGGCTCGGGTTCCGACACCATATATTTT
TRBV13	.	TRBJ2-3	CASSPRGTDTQYF	TGTGCCAGCAGCCCGCGCGGCACAGATACGCAGTATTTT
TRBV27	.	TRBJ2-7	CASSLTGPYDEQYF	TGTGCCAGCAGTTTAACGGGGCCTTACGACGAGCAGTACTTC
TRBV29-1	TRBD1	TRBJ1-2	CSDQTGSYGYTF	TGCAGCGACCAGACAGGGAGCTATGGCTACACCTTC
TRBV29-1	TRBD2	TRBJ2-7	CSVEELAGGPYEQYF	TGCAGCGTTGAAGAACTAGCGGGAGGGCCCTACGAGCAGTACTTC
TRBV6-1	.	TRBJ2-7	CASSSLLAGYEQYF	TGTGCCAGTTCGTCACTACTGGCGGGATACGAGCAGTACTTC
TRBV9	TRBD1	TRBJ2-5	CASSITGGIETQYF	TGTGCCAGCAGCATCACAGGGGGCATAGAGACCCAGTACTTC